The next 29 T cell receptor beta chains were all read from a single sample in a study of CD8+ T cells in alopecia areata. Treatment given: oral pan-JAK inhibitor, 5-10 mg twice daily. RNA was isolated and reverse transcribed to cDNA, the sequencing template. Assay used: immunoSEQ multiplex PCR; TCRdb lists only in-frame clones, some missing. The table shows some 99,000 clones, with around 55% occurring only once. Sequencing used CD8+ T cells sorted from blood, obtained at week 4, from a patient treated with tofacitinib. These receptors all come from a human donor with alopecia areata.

CDR3 DNA: TGCGCCAGCAGCCAAGATTACCAGGCTCCCTACGAGCAGTACTTC. Residues: CASSQDYQAPYEQYF. The rearrangement joins TRBV4-3 to TRBJ2-7, with no clear D. Germline V gives CDR1 LGHNA, CDR2 YSLEER. With 0 bases removed from V and 2 bases from J, the gap between germline ends came to 11 bases. The CDR3 extends over 15 amino acids.

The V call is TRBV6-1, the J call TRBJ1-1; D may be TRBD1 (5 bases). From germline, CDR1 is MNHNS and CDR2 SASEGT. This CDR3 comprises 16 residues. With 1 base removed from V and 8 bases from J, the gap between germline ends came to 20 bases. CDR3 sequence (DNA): TGTGCCAGCAGTGAAGTTCCCTGGGCAGGGCGTACCGAAGCTTTCTTT. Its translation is CASSEVPWAGRTEAFF.

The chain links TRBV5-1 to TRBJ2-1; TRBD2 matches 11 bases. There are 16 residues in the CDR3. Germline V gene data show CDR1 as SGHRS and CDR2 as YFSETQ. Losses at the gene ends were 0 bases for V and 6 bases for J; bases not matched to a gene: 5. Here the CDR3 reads CASSLVVAGGPNEQFF. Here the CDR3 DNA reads TGCGCCAGCAGCTTGGTGGTAGCGGGGGGGCCCAATGAGCAGTTCTTC. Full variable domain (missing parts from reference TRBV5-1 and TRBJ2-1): KAGVTQTPRYLIKTRGQQVTLSCSPISGHRSVSWYQQTPGQGLQFLFEYFSETQRNKGNFPGRFSGRQFSNSRSEMNVSTLELGDSALYLCASSLVVAGGPNEQFFGPGTRLTVL.

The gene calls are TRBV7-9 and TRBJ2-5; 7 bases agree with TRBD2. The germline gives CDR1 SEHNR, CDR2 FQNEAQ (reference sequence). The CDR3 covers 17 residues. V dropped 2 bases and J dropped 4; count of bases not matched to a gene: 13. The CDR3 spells CASSLIGGPSGGETQYF. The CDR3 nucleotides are TGTGCCAGCAGCTTAATTGGGGGTCCCTCGGGGGGAGAGACCCAGTACTTC.

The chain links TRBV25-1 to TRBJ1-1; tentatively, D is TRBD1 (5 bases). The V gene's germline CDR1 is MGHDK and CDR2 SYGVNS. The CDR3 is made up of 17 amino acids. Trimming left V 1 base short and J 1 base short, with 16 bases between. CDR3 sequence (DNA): TGTGCCAGCAGTGAATTCGGTATTGGGGCCCAGAACACTGAAGCTTTCTTT. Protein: CASSEFGIGAQNTEAFF.

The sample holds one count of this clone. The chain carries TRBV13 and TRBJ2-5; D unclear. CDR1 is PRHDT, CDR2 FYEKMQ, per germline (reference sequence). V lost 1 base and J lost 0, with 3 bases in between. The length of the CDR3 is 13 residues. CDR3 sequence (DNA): TGTGCCAGCAGCTTAGAGTACCAAGAGACCCAGTACTTC. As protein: CASSLEYQETQYF.

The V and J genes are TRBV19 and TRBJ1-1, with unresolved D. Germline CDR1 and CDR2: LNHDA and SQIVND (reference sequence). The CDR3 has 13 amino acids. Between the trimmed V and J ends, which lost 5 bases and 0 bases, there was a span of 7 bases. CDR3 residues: CASSGYMNTEAFF. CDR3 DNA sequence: TGTGCCAGTAGTGGGTACATGAACACTGAAGCTTTCTTT. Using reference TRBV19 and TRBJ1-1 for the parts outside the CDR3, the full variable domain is DGGITQSPKYLFRKEGQNVTLSCEQNLNHDAMYWYRQDPGQGLRLIYYSQIVNDFQKGDIAEGYSVSREKKESFPLTVTSAQKNPTAFYLCASSGYMNTEAFFGQGTRLTVV.

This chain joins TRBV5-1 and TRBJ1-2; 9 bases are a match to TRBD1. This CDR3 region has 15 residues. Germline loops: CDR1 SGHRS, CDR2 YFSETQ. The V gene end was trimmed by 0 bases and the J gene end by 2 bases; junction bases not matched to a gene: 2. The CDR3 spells CASSLDRGQNYGYTF. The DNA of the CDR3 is TGCGCCAGCAGCTTGGACAGGGGGCAAAACTATGGCTACACCTTC.

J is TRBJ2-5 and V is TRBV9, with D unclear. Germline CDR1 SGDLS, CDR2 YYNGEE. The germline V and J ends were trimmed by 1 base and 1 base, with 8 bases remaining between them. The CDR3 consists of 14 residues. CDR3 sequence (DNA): TGTGCCAGCAGCGTATTCGGAACCCAAGAGACCCAGTACTTC. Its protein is CASSVFGTQETQYF.

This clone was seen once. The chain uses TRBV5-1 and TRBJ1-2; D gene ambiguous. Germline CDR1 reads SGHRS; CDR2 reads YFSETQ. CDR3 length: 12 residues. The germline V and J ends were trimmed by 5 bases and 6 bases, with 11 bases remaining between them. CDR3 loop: CASRIEGHGYTF. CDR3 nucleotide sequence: TGCGCCAGCAGGATAGAGGGCCATGGCTACACCTTC.

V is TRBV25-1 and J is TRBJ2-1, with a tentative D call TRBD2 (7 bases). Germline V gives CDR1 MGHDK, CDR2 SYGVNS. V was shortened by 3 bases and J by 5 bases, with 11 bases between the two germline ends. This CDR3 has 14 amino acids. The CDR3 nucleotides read TGTGCCAGCAGTGATGCGGGGGCCAACAATGAGCAGTTCTTC. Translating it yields CASSDAGANNEQFF.

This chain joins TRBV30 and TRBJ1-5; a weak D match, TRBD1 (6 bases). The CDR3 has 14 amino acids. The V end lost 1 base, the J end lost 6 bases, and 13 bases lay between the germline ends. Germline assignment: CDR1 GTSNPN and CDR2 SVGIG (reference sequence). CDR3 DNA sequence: TGTGCCTGGAGTGGAGGGCAGGGGAGTCAGCCCCAGCATTTT. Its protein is CAWSGGQGSQPQHF.

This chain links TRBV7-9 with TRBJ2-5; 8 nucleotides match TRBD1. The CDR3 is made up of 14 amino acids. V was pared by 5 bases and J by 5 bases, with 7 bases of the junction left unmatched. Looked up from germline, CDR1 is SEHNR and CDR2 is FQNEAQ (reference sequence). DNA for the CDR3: TGTGCCAGCAGCGAAGACAGGGGCTGGGAGACCCAGTACTTC. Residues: CASSEDRGWETQYF.

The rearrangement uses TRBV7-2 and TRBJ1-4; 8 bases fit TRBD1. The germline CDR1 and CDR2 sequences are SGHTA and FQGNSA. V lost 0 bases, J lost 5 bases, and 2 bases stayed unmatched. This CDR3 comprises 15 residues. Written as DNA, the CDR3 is TGTGCCAGCAGCTTAGCAGGACAGGGCAATGAAAAACTGTTTTTT. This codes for CASSLAGQGNEKLFF.

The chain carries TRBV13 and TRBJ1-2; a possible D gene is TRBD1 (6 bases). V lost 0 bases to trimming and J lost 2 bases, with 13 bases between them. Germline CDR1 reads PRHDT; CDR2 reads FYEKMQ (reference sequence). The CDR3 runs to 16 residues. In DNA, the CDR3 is TGTGCCAGCAGCTTAGGCCAAGGGGGTCAAAACTATGGCTACACCTTC. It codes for CASSLGQGGQNYGYTF.

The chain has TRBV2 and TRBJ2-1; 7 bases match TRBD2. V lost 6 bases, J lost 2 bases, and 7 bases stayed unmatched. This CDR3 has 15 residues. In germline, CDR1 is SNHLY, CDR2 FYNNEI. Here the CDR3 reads CASRLGGSTYNEQFF. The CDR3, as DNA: TGTGCCAGCAGGTTAGGCGGGAGTACCTACAATGAGCAGTTCTTC. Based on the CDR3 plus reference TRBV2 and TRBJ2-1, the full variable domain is EPEVTQTPSHQVTQMGQEVILRCVPISNHLYFYWYRQILGQKVEFLVSFYNNEISEKSEIFDDQFSVERPDGSNFTLKIRSTKLEDSAMYFCASRLGGSTYNEQFFGPGTRLTVL.

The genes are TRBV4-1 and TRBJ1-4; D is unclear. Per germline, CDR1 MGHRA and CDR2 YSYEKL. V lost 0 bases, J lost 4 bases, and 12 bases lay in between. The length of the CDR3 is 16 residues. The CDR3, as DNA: TGCGCCAGCAGCCAAGATCTAGGGTCAAGTAATGAAAAACTGTTTTTT. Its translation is CASSQDLGSSNEKLFF.

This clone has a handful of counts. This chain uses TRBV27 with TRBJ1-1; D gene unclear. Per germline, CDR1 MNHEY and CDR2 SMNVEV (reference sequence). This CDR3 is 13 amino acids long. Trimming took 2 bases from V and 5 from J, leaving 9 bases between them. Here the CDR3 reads CASSLNSETEAFF. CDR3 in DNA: TGTGCCAGCAGTTTAAACTCAGAGACTGAAGCTTTCTTT.

For the CDR3, the DNA is TGCGCCAGCAGCCAAGAGTGGACTAGCGGGGGAGAGACCCAGTACTTC. This encodes CASSQEWTSGGETQYF. The V and J genes are TRBV4-1 and TRBJ2-5; 13 bases agree with TRBD2. Germline CDR1 and CDR2: MGHRA and YSYEKL. CDR3 length equals 16 residues. V dropped 0 bases and J dropped 4; count of bases not matched to a gene: 2.

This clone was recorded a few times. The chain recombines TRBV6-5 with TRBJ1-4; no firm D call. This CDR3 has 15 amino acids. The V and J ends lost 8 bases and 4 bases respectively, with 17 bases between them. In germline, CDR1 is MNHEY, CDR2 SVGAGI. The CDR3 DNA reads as TGTGCCAGCCGAAACCGCAGAGGATTTAATGAAAAACTGTTTTTT. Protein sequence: CASRNRRGFNEKLFF.

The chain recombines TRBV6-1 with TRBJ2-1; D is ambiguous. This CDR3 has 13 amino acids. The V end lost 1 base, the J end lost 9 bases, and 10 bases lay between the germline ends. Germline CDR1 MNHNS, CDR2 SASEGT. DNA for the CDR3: TGTGCCAGCAGTGAAGTTGGATCGGGTGAGCAGTTCTTC. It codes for CASSEVGSGEQFF.

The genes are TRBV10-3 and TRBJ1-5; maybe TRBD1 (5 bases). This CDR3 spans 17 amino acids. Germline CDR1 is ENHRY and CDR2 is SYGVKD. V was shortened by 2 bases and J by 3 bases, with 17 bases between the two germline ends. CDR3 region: CAISEVAGLGDNQPQHF. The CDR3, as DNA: TGTGCCATCAGTGAGGTTGCAGGTTTAGGGGACAATCAGCCCCAGCATTTT.

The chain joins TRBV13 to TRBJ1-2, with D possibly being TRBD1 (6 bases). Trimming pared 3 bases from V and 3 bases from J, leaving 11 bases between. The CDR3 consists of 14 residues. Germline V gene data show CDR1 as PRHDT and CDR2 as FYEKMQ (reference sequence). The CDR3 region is CASSFQGPDYGYTF. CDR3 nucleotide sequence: TGTGCCAGCAGCTTCCAGGGGCCGGACTATGGCTACACCTTC.

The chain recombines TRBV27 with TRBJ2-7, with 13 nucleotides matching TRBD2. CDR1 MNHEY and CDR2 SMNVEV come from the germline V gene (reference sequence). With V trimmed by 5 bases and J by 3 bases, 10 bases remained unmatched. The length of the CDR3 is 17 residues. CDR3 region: CASSAKGLAGVIYEQYF. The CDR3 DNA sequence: TGTGCCAGCAGTGCAAAAGGACTAGCGGGAGTTATCTACGAGCAGTACTTC.

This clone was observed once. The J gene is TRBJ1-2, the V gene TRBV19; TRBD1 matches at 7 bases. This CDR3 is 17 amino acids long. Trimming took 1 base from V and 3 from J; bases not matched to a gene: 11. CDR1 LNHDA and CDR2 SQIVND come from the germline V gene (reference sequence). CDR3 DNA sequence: TGTGCCAGTAGTATAGTCCCTCGACAGGGATTATACTATGGCTACACCTTC. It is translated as CASSIVPRQGLYYGYTF. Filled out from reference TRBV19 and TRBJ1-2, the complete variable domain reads DGGITQSPKYLFRKEGQNVTLSCEQNLNHDAMYWYRQDPGQGLRLIYYSQIVNDFQKGDIAEGYSVSREKKESFPLTVTSAQKNPTAFYLCASSIVPRQGLYYGYTFGSGTRLTVV.

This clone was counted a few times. CDR3 protein: CASGPLAGFGEKLFF. The CDR3 nucleotides read TGTGCCAGCGGCCCCCTCGCCGGATTCGGGGAAAAACTGTTTTTT. The chain carries TRBV27 and TRBJ1-4; D is ambiguous. The CDR3 length is 15 residues. Germline V gene lookup returns CDR1 MNHEY and CDR2 SMNVEV (reference sequence). V lost 8 bases and J 8 bases, leaving 21 bases between the germline ends.

The CDR3 DNA reads TGCGCCAGCAGCCAGAGCACGGATCAGCCCCAGCATTTT. Residues: CASSQSTDQPQHF. The chain joins TRBV4-1 to TRBJ1-5, with unresolved D. The ends were cut back, 3 bases at V and 5 bases at J, with 8 bases in the middle. CDR1 MGHRA and CDR2 YSYEKL come from the germline V gene. The CDR3 is 13 amino acids.

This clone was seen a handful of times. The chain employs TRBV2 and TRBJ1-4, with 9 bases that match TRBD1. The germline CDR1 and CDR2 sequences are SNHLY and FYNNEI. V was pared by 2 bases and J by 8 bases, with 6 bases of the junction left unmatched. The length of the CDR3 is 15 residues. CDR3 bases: TGTGCCAGCAGTGAATGGGGACAGGGAAAGGAAAAACTGTTTTTT. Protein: CASSEWGQGKEKLFF.

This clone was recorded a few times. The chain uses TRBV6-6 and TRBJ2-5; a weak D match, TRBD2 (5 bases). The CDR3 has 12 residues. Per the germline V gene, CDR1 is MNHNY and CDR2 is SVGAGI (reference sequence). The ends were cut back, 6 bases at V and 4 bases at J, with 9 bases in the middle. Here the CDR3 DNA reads TGTGCCAGCAGCCTCGGACTAGAGACCCAGTACTTC. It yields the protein CASSLGLETQYF.